This TCR beta chain was retrieved from a study of T cell repertoires and HLA-DP antigens. Turning to the study itself: Alloreactive CD4+ T cells targeted HLA-DP on transduced HeLa.

Germline trimming cut 0 bases from V and 5 bases from J; bases unmatched to any gene: 7. The CDR3 spans 15 residues. The germline V gene encodes CDR1 GTSNPN and CDR2 SVGIG (reference sequence). About this clone itself: Its specificity is not known.

Generated by immunoSEQ multiplex PCR, the TCRdb table keeps only in-frame clones and is missing some. The table shows around 90,000 clones, with about 89% occurring only once. The chain couples TRBV30 to TRBJ2-7, with TRBD1 identical over 10 bases. Specimen: CD4+ T cells from PBMCs. The clonotype was recovered from a man aged 45 to 65 in good health and CMV-seronegative. The CDR3 DNA follows: TGTGCCTGGAGTGTGACCGGGACAGGGGCCCACGAGCAGTACTTC. This encodes CAWSVTGTGAHEQYF.